The 2 T cell receptor beta chains given below trace back to one sample, sequenced in a study of beta chain features in type 1 diabetes. Reverse transcription of all isolated RNA meant that expressed TCRB transcripts were sequenced. TCRdb keeps only in-frame clones here, not all; method: immunoSEQ multiplex PCR. Counted here are around 500,000 clones, over 25% occurring once; the ten biggest clones make up more than 0.055%. The sequenced sample was naive CD4+ T cells from blood. The source of these receptors is a man younger than 30 in good health.

This clone was counted a few times. The chain is built from TRBV28 and TRBJ1-5; D may be TRBD1 (6 bases). Germline CDR1 reads MDHEN; CDR2 reads SYDVKM. The CDR3 is made up of 12 amino acids. Trimming removed 10 bases at V and 1 base at J, with 8 bases between. The CDR3 protein is CATGQSNQPQHF. In DNA, the CDR3 is TGTGCCACCGGACAGAGCAATCAGCCCCAGCATTTT.

This sequence joins TRBV7-2 and TRBJ2-3; TRBD2 might be the D (6 bases). CDR3 length: 15 amino acids. Germline CDR1 SGHTA, CDR2 FQGNSA. Trimming removed 5 bases at V and 2 bases at J, with 14 bases between. This CDR3 is CASSQMTSDTDTQYF. The CDR3 DNA is TGTGCCAGCAGCCAGATGACTAGTGACACAGATACGCAGTATTTT.